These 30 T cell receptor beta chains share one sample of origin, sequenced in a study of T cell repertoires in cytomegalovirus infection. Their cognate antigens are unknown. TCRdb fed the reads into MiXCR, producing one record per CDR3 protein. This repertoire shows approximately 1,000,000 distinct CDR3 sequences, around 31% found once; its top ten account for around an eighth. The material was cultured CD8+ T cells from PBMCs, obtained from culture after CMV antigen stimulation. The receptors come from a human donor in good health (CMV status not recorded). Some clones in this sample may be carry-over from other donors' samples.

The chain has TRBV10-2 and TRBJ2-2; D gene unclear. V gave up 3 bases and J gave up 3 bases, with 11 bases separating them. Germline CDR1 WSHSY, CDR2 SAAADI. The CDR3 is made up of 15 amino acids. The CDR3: CASSETKVYTGELFF. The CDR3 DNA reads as TGCGCCAGCAGTGAAACTAAAGTATACACCGGGGAGCTGTTTTTT.

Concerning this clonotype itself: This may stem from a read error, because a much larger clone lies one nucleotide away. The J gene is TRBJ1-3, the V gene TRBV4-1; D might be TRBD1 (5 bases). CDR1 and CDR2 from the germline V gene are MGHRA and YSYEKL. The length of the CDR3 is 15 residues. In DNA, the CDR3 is TGCGCCAACAGCCAAGACGGGCAGGGAGGAAACACCATATATTTT. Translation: CANSQDGQGGNTIYF.

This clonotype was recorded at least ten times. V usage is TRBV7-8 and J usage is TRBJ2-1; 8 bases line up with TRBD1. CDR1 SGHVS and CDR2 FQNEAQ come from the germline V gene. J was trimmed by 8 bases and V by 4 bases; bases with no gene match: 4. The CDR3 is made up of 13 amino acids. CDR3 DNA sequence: TGTGCCAGCAGCTCTGGACAGGGCGATGAGCAGTTCTTC. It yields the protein CASSSGQGDEQFF. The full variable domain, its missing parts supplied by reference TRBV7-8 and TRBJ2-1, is GAGVSQSPRYKVAKRGQDVALRCDPISGHVSLFWYQQALGQGPEFLTYFQNEAQLDKSGLPSDRFFAERPEGSVSTLKIQRTQQEDSAVYLCASSSGQGDEQFFGPGTRLTVL.

The CDR3 coding sequence is TGCGCCAGCAGCTTCAGACAGGGTACCTACGAGCAGTACTTC. Its translation is CASSFRQGTYEQYF. The chain is built from TRBV5-1 and TRBJ2-7; TRBD1 matches at 7 bases. Per germline, CDR1 SGHRS and CDR2 YFSETQ. The CDR3 totals 14 residues. V was clipped by 2 bases and J by 2 bases; unmatched bases: 4.

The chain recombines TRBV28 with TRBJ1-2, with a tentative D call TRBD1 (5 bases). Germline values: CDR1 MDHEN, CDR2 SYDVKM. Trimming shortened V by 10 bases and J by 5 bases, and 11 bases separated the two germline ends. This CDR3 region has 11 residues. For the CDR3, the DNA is TGTGCCATCTGGGACGGGTATGGCTACACCTTC. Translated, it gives CAIWDGYGYTF.

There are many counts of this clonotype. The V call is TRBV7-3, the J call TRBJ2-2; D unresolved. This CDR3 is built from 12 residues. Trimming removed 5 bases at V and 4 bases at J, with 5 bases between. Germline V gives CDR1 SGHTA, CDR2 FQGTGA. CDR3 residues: CASSASTGELFF. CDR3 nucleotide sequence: TGTGCCAGCAGCGCATCCACCGGGGAGCTGTTTTTT.

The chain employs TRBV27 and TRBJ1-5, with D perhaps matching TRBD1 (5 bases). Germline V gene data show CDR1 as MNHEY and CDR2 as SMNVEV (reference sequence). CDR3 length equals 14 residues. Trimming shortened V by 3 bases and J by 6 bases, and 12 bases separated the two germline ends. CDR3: CASSFQGRVQPQHF. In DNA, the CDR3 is TGTGCCAGCAGTTTTCAGGGCAGGGTTCAGCCCCAGCATTTT.

The CDR3: CATRDQRSYEQYV. The CDR3, as DNA: TGTGCCACCAGAGATCAACGATCCTACGAGCAGTACGTC. This chain joins TRBV15 and TRBJ2-7, with D hard to call. Germline loops: CDR1 LNHNV, CDR2 YYDKDF (reference sequence). The V gene lost 6 bases and the J gene lost 1 base, with 10 bases spanning the gap. CDR3 length: 13 residues.

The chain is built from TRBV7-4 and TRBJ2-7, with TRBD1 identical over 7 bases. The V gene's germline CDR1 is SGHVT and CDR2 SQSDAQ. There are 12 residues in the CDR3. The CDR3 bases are TGTGCAGTGACCGGGACAGAGTACGAGCAGTACTTC. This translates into CAVTGTEYEQYF. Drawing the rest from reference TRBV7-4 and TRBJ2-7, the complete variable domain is GAGVSQSPRYKVAKRGRDVALRCDSISGHVTLYWYRQTLGQGSEVLTYSQSDAQRDKSGRPSGRFSAERPERSVSTLKIQRTEQGDSAVYLCAVTGTEYEQYFGPGTRLTVT.

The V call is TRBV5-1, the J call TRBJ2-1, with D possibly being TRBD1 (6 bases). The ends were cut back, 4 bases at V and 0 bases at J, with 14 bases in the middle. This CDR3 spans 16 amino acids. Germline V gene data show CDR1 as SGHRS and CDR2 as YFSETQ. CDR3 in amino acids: CASSDYRVSSYNEQFF. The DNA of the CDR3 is TGCGCCAGCAGCGACTACAGGGTCAGCTCCTACAATGAGCAGTTCTTC.

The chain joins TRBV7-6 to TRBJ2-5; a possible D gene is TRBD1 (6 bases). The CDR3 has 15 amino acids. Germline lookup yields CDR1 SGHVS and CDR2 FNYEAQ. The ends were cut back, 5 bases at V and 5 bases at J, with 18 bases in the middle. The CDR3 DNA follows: TGTGCCAGCAGCCCCCGGGACACCGGTGGGGAGACCCAGTACTTC. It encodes CASSPRDTGGETQYF.

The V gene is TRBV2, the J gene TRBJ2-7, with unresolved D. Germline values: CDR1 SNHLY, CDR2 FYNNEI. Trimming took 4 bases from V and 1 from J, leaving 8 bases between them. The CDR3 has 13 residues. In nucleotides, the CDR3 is TGTGCCAGCAGTGGGGCCGTTTCCTACGAGCAGTACGTC. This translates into CASSGAVSYEQYV.

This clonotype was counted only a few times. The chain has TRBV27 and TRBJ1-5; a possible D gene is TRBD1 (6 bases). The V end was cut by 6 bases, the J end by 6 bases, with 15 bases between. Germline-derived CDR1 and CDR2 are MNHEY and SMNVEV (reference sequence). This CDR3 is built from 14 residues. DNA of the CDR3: TGTGCCAGCAGCCTAGGACAGTGGGCTCAGCCCCAGCATTTT. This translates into CASSLGQWAQPQHF.

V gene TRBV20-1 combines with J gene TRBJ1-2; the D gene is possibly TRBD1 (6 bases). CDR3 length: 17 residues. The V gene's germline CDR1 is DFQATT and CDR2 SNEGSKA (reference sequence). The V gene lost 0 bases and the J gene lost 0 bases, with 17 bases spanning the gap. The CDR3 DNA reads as TGCAGTGCTAGAGATGGGTTCGGGGACAATCCTAACTATGGCTACACCTTC. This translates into CSARDGFGDNPNYGYTF.

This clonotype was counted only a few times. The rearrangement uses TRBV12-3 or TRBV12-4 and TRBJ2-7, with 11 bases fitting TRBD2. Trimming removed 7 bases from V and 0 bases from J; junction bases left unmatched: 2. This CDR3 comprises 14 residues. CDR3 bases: TGTGCCAGCACGGGACTAGCGGTCTCCTACGAGCAGTACTTC. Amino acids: CASTGLAVSYEQYF.

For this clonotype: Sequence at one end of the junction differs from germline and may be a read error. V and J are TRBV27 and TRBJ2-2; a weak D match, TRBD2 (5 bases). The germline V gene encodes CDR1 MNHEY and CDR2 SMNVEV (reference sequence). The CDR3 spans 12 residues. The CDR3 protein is CVSSVEGGELFF. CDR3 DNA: TGTGTCAGCAGTGTAGAGGGCGGGGAGCTGTTTTTT.

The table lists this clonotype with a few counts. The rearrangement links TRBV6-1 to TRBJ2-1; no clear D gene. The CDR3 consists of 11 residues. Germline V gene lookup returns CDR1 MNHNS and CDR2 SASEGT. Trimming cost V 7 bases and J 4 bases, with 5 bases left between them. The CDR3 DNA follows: TGTGCCAGCAACAATTACAATGAGCAGTTCTTC. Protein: CASNNYNEQFF.

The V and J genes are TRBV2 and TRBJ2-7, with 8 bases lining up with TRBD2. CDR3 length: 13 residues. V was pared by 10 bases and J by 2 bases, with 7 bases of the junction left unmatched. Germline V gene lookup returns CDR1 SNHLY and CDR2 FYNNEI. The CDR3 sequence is CAIGRGPPYEQYV. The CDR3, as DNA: TGTGCCATCGGGAGGGGCCCCCCCTACGAGCAGTACGTC.

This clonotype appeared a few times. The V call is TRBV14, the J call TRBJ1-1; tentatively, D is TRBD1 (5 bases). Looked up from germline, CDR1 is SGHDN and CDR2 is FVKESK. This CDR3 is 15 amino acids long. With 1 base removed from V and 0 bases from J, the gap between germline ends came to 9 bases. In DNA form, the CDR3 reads TGTGCCAGCAGCCAAGTTTGGGGGATGAACACTGAAGCTTTCTTT. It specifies CASSQVWGMNTEAFF.

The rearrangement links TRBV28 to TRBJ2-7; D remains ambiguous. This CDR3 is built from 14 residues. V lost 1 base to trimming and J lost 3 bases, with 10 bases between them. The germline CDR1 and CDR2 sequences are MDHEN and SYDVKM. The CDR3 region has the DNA TGTGCCAGCAGTTTATCCCCCGGGTACTACGAGCAGTACTTC. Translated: CASSLSPGYYEQYF.

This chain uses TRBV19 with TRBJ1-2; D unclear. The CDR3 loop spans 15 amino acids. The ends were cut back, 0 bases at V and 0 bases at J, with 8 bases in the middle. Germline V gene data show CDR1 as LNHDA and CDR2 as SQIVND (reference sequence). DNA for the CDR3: TGTGCCAGTAGTATAGATCCAGGAGCTAACTATGGCTACACCTTC. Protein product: CASSIDPGANYGYTF.

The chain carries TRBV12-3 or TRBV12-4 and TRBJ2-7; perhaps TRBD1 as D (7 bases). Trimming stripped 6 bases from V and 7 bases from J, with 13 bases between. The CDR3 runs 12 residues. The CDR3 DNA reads TGTGCCAGCAGGGAGGGGGCCAGAGAGCAGTACTTC. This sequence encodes CASREGAREQYF.

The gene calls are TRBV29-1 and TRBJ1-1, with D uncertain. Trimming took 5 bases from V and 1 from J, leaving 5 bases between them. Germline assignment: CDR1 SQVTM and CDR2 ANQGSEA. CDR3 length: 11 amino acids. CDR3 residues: CSVTKNTEAFF. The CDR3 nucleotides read TGCAGCGTTACGAAGAACACTGAAGCTTTCTTT.

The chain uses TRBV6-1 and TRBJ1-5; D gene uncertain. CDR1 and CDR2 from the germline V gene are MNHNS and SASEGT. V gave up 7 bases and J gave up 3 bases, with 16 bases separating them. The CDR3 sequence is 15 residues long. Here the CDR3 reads CASMKGTEDNQPQHF. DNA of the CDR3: TGTGCCAGCATGAAGGGCACGGAAGACAATCAGCCCCAGCATTTT.

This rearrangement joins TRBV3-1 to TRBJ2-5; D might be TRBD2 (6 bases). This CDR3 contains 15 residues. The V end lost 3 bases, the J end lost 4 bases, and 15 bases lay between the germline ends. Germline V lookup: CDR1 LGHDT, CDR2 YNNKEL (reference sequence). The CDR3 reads CASSQTPFGGETQYF. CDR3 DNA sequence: TGTGCCAGCAGCCAGACCCCTTTCGGGGGAGAGACCCAGTACTTC.

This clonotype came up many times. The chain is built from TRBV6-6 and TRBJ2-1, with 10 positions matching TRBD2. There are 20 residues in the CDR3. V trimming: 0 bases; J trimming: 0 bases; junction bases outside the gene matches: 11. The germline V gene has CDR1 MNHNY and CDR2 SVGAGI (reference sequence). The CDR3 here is CASSYSEAGGPGSSYNEQFF. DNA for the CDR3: TGTGCCAGCAGTTACTCTGAAGCGGGGGGGCCCGGAAGCTCCTACAATGAGCAGTTCTTC.

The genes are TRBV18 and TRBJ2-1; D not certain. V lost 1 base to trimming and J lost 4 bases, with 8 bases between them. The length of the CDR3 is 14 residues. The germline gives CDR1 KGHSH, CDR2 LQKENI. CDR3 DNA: TGTGCCAGCTCACCACGGGCAGGATACAATGAGCAGTTCTTC. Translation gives CASSPRAGYNEQFF.

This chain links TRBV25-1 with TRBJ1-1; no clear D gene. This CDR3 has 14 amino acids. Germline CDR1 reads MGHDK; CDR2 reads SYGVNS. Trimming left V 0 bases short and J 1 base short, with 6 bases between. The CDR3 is CASSEYFENTEAFF. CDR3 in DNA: TGTGCCAGCAGTGAATATTTTGAGAACACTGAAGCTTTCTTT.

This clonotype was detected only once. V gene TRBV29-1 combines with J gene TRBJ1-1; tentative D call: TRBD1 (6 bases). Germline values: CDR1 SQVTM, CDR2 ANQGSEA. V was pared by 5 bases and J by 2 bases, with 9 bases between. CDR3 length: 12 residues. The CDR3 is CSVYRENTEAFF. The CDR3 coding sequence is TGCAGCGTTTACAGGGAAAACACTGAAGCTTTCTTT.

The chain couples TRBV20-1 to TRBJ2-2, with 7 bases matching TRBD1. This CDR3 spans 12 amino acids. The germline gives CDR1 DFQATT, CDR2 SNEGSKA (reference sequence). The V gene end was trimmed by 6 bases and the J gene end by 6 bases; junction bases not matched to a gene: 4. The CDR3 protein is CSALQGSGELFF. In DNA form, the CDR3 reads TGCAGTGCCCTACAGGGGTCCGGGGAGCTGTTTTTT.